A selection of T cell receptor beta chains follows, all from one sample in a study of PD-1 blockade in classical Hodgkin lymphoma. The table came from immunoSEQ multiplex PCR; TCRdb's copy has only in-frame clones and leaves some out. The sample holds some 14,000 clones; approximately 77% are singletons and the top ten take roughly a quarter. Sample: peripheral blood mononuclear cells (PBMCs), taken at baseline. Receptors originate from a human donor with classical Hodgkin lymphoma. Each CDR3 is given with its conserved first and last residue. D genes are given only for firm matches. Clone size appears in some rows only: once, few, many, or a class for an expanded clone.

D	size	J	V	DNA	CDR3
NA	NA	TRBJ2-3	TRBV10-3	TGTGCCATCAGTGGTTCGGGGGCCAACACAGATACGCAGTATTTT	CAISGSGANTDTQYF
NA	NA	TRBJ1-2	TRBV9	TGTGCCAGCAGCGTAGACAGGAACTATGGCTACACCTTC	CASSVDRNYGYTF
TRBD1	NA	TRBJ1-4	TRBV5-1	TGCGCCAGCAGCGTGGGACAGGGTAATGAAAAACTGTTTTTT	CASSVGQGNEKLFF
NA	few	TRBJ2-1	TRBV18	TGTGCCAGCTCACCGTCACCGGTGTTCGTCTACAATGAGCAGTTCTTC	CASSPSPVFVYNEQFF
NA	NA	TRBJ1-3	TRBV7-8	TGTGCCAGCAGCTTACAGGAGCTCTCTGGAAACACCATATATTTT	CASSLQELSGNTIYF
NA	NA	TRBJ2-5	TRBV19	TGTGCCAGTAGTATTGGGGGTCGGTCCTGGGAGACCCAGTACTTC	CASSIGGRSWETQYF
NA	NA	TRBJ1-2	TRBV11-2	TGTGCCAGCAGCTTAGAACCGGCTAACTATGGCTACACCTTC	CASSLEPANYGYTF
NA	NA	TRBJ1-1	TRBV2	TGTGCCAGTCATAGACAGGTCGGGATACTCGAAGCTTTCTTT	CASHRQVGILEAFF
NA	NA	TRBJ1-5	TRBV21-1	TGTGCCAGTTACCACGGACAGGGACTATATAGCAATCAGCCCCAGCATTTT	CASYHGQGLYSNQPQHF
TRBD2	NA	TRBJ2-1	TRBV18	TGTGCCAGCTCACCGACGGGACTAGCGGGGGAAAATGAGCAGTTCTTC	CASSPTGLAGENEQFF
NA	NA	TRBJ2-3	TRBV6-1	TGTGCCAGCTCCCCCCGGGTTAACACAGATACGCAGTATTTT	CASSPRVNTDTQYF
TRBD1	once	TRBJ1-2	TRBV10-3	TGTGCCACCTCCCGGGACAGCTCTAACTATGGCTACACCTTC	CATSRDSSNYGYTF
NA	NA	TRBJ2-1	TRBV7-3	TGTGCCAGCAGCGACGAAACAGGTTCCCACAACAATGAGCAGTTCTTC	CASSDETGSHNNEQFF
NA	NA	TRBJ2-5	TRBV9	TGTGCCAGCAGCGTAGCACCGGCCGGGACCCAGTACTTC	CASSVAPAGTQYF
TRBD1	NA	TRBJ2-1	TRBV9	TGTGCCAGCAGCCCAAAAAGGGGGACAGGGGTAAATGAGCAGTTCTTC	CASSPKRGTGVNEQFF
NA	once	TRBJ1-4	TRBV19	TGTGCCAGTAGTATTGGATCCGGGTATGACGAAAAACTGTTTTTT	CASSIGSGYDEKLFF
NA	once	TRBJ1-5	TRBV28	TGTGCCAGCAGTTTTTCTGAGGGTTACGGCAATCAGCCCCAGCATTTT	CASSFSEGYGNQPQHF
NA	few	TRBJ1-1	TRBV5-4	TGTGCCAGCAGCTTGGGCGGGACCACTGAAGCTTTCTTT	CASSLGGTTEAFF
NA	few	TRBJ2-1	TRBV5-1	TGCGCCAGCAGCTGGGGGCCGAATGAGCAGTTCTTC	CASSWGPNEQFF
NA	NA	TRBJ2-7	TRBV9	TGTGCCAGCAGCGTACAGGAGGGGGGGCCCTACGAGCAGTACTTC	CASSVQEGGPYEQYF
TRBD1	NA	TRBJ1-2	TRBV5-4	TGTGCCAGCAGCCGGGGGGGACAGAACGTGAATGGCTACACCTTC	CASSRGGQNVNGYTF
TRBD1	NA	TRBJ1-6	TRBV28	TGTGCCAGCAGTCCAGGGACAGGGCAGTCTTCACCCCTCCACTTT	CASSPGTGQSSPLHF
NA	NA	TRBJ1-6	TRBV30	TGTGCCTGGAGTACCGGAAGGGTACCAAATTCACCCCTCCACTTT	CAWSTGRVPNSPLHF
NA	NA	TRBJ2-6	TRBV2	TGTGCCAGCAGTTGGAGGGGGGTTGGGGCCAACGTCCTGACTTTC	CASSWRGVGANVLTF
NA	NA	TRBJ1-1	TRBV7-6	TGTGCCAGCAGCGGAGCTAGGGGTGAAGCTTTCTTT	CASSGARGEAFF
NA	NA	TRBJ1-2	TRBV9	TGTGCCAGCAGCGTTACAGGCACCCCTAACTATGGCTACACCTTC	CASSVTGTPNYGYTF
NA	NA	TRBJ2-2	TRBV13	TGTGCCAGCAGCTCCAACATATACCTGACAGGCGACACCGGGGAGCTGTTTTTT	CASSSNIYLTGDTGELFF
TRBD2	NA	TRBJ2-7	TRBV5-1	TGCGCCAGCAGCTCCCATAGCGGGGGGGATTCCTACGAGCAGTACTTC	CASSSHSGGDSYEQYF
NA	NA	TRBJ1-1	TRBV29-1	TGCAGCGTTCCACCAAGGGGGAACACTGAAGCTTTCTTT	CSVPPRGNTEAFF
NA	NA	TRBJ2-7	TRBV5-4	TGTGCCAGCAGCTTGGCACAGAGCGAGCAGTACTTC	CASSLAQSEQYF
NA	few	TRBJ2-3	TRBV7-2	TGTGCCAGCAGCCCCTTTCCCAGGGGTCCAGATACGCAGTATTTT	CASSPFPRGPDTQYF
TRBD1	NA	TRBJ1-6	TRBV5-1	TGCGCCAGCAGCTTGGACCGGACAGGCAATTCACCCCTCCACTTT	CASSLDRTGNSPLHF
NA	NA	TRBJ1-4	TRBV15	TGTGCCACCAGCAGGGCAGGGTCTGCTCAAAATGAAAAACTGTTTTTT	CATSRAGSAQNEKLFF
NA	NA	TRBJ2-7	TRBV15	TGTGCCACCAGCAGAGTCCGGGAATCAGGGCGCCACGAGCAGTACTTC	CATSRVRESGRHEQYF
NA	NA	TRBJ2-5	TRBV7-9	TGTGCCAGCAGCTTTTGGGCGGAGACCCAGTACTTC	CASSFWAETQYF